This T cell receptor beta chain appears in the sequencing data of a study of CD8 T cells in ankylosing spondylitis. Study results and limitations: Eight or nine highly homologous variants made up a TCR beta motif that seemed to typify ankylosing spondylitis blood. Enrichment of disease-linked clones was reportedly significant in matched ankylosing spondylitis synovial fluid. Disease-linked clones displayed a CD8+ phenotype and appeared relatively rarely in peripheral blood.

This clonotype was seen only a few times. Its target is unknown. Trimming cost V 0 bases and J 9 bases, with 7 bases left between them. Germline CDR1 and CDR2: SGHDT and YYEEEE. This CDR3 has 12 residues. Researchers built TCR beta libraries using quantitative 5'-RACE with molecular barcodes. From the 5' RACE reads, TCRdb called clonotypes with MiXCR, one entry per CDR3 protein. The table includes about 250,000 distinct CDR3 sequences, roughly a third detected once. Sequencing was done on a sample of blood, either unsorted or a sorted T cell fraction (not recorded which). This chain links TRBV5-6 with TRBJ2-1; D gene uncertain. This receptor was taken from a male donor with ankylosing spondylitis or in good health (not recorded which). Written as DNA, the CDR3 is TGTGCCAGCAGCTTGGAGGTGGCTGAGCAGTTCTTC. Amino acid sequence: CASSLEVAEQFF.